This TCR beta chain was obtained from a study of blood T cell repertoires in COVID-19. On the study more broadly: COVID-19 samples, acute and convalescent, were from the United States, Italy and Spain. PBMCs, B-cell-depleted T cells, or T cells provided the cDNA or gDNA that made up the material.

Study processing details: Amplification from reference gene primers served as the basis for estimated nucleated cell counts. Generated by immunoSEQ multiplex PCR, the TCRdb table keeps only in-frame clones and is missing some. V, J and clone size derive from that table, while D and trimming were established from the DNA sequence. The data show 200,000 to 300,000 clones, with 86% seen just once and under 2% held by the top ten. This clone was counted a few times. Losses at the gene ends were 1 base for V and 4 bases for J; bases not matched to a gene: 1. CDR3 length: 14 residues. Germline CDR1 SGHTA, CDR2 FQGNSA.

This clonotype was obtained from a woman in her fifties or sixties who had recovered from COVID-19. The J gene is TRBJ2-3, the V gene TRBV7-2; 8 nucleotides match TRBD2. Sequencing used peripheral blood. The CDR3 region is CASSLGAGADTQYF. The CDR3, as DNA: TGTGCCAGCAGCTTAGGAGCGGGGGCAGATACGCAGTATTTT.